This T cell receptor (beta chain) appears in the sequencing data of a study of CD8 T cells in ankylosing spondylitis. Study-level points and caveats: Before this, some motif variants had been reported in reactive arthritis synovial fluid and blood. Ankylosing spondylitis blood seemed to carry a telltale TCR beta motif made of eight or nine highly homologous variants.

In germline, CDR1 is SEHNR, CDR2 FQNEAQ (reference sequence). V lost 4 bases to trimming and J lost 8 bases; unmatched junction nucleotides: 9. This CDR3 is built from 15 residues. MiXCR was run by TCRdb on the 5' RACE reads, yielding one entry per CDR3 protein. The sample yields around 94,000 distinct CDR3 sequences, roughly 9% seen once. This clonotype was observed a handful of times. Antigen unknown. The specimen was blood, either unsorted or a sorted T cell fraction (not recorded which). This rearrangement joins TRBV7-9 to TRBJ2-1, with 9 bases aligning to TRBD2. The receptor was derived from a male donor with ankylosing spondylitis. In DNA, the CDR3 is TGTGCCAGCAGCTCCCATAGCGGGAGCAAGTATGAGCAGTTCTTC. Amino acids: CASSSHSGSKYEQFF.